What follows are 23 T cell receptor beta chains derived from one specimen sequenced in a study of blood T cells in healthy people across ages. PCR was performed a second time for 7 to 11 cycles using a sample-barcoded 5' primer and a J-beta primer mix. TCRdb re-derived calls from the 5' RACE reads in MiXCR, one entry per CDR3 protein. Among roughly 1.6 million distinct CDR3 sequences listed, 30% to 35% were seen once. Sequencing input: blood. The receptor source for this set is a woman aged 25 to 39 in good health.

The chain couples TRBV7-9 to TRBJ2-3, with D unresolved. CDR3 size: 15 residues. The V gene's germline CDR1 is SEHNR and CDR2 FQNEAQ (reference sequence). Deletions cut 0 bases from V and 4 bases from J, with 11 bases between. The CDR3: CASSLARPGADTQYF. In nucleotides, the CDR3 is TGTGCCAGCAGCTTAGCGAGGCCGGGCGCAGATACGCAGTATTTT.

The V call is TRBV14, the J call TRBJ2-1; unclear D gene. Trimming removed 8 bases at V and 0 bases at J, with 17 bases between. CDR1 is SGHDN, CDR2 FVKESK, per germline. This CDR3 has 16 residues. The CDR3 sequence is CASGPPYVNSYNEQFF. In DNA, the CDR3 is TGTGCCAGCGGCCCTCCGTACGTGAACTCCTACAATGAGCAGTTCTTC. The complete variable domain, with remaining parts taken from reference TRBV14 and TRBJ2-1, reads EAGVTQFPSHSVIEKGQTVTLRCDPISGHDNLYWYRRVMGKEIKFLLHFVKESKQDESGMPNNRFLAERTGGTYSTLKVQPAELEDSGVYFCASGPPYVNSYNEQFFGPGTRLTVL.

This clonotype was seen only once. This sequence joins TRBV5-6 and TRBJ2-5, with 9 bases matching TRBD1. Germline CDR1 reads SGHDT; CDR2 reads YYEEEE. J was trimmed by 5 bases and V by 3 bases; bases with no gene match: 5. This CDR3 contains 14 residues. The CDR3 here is CASSWGQGLETQYF. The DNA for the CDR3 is TGTGCCAGCAGCTGGGGACAGGGATTGGAGACCCAGTACTTC.

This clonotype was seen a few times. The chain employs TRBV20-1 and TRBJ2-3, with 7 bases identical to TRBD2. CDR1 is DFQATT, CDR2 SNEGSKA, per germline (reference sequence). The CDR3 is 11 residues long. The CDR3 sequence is CGGGSRNTQYF. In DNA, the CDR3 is TGCGGGGGAGGGAGTAGGAATACGCAGTATTTT.

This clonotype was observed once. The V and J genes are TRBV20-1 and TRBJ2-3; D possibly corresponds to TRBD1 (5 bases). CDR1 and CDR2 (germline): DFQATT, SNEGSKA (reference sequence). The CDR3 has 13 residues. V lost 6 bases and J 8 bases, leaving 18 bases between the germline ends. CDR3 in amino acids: CSASWRQRPTQYF. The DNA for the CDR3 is TGCAGTGCCTCCTGGAGACAGCGACCTACGCAGTATTTT.

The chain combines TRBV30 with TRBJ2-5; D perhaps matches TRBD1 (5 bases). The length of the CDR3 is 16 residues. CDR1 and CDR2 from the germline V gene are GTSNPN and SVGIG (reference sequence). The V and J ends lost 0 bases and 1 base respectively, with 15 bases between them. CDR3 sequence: CAWSVERGSIQETQYF. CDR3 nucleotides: TGTGCCTGGAGTGTTGAAAGGGGCTCGATCCAAGAGACCCAGTACTTC.

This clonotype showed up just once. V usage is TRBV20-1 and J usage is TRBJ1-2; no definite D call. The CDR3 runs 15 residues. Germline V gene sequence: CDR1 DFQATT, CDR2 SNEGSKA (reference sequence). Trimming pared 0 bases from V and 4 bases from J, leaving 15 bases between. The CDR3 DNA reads TGCAGTGCTAGAGATCTGGGCGGGCCCCTCTATGGCTACACCTTC. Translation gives CSARDLGGPLYGYTF.

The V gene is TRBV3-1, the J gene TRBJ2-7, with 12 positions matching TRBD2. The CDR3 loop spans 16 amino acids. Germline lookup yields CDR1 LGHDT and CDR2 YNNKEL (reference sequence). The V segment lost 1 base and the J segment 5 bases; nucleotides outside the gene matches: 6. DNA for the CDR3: TGTGCCAGCAGCCAAGTCGGCCTAGCGGGGGGGAACGAGCAGTACTTC. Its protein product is CASSQVGLAGGNEQYF.

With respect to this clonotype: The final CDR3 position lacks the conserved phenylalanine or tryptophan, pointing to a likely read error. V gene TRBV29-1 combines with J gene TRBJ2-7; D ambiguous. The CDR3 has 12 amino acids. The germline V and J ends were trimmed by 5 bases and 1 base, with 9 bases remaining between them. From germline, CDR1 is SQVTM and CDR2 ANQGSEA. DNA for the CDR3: TGCAGCGTTCGGCGACCGTCCTACGAGCAGTACTGC. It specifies CSVRRPSYEQYC.

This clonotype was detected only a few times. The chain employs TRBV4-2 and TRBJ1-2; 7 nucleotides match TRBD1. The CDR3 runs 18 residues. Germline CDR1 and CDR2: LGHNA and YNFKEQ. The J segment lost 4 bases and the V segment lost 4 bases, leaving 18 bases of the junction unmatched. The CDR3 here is CASSLGSGQSLTSYGYTF. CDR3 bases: TGTGCCAGCAGCCTGGGGTCGGGACAGTCCCTCACCTCCTATGGCTACACCTTC.

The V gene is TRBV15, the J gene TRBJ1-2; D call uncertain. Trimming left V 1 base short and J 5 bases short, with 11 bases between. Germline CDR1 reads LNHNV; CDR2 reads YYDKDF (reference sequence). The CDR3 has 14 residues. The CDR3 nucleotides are TGTGCCACCAGCAGAGTTGGGGTTACGTATGGCTACACCTTC. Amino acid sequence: CATSRVGVTYGYTF. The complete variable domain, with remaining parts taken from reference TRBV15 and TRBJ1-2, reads DAMVIQNPRYQVTQFGKPVTLSCSQTLNHNVMYWYQQKSSQAPKLLFHYYDKDFNNEADTPDNFQSRRPNTSFCFLDIRSPGLGDTAMYLCATSRVGVTYGYTFGSGTRLTVV.

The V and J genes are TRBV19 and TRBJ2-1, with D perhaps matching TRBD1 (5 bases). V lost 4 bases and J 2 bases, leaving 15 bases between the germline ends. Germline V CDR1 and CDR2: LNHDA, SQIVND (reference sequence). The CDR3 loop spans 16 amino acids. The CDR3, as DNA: TGTGCCAGTAGTACGGAAGGGTGGGGCCCCTACAATGAGCAGTTCTTC. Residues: CASSTEGWGPYNEQFF. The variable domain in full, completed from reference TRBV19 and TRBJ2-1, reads DGGITQSPKYLFRKEGQNVTLSCEQNLNHDAMYWYRQDPGQGLRLIYYSQIVNDFQKGDIAEGYSVSREKKESFPLTVTSAQKNPTAFYLCASSTEGWGPYNEQFFGPGTRLTVL.

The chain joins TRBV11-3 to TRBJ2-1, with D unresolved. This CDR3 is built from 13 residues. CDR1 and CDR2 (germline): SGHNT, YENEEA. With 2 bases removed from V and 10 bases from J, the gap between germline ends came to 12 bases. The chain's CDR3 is CASSLNLLEEQFF. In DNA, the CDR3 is TGTGCCAGCAGCTTAAACCTCTTAGAGGAGCAGTTCTTC.

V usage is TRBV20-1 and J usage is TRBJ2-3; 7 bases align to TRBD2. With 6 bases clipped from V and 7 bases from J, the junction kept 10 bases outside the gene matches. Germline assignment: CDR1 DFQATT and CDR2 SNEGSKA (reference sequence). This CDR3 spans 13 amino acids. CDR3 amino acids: CSARPSGDYTQYF. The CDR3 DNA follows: TGCAGTGCCCGGCCCAGCGGGGATTATACGCAGTATTTT.

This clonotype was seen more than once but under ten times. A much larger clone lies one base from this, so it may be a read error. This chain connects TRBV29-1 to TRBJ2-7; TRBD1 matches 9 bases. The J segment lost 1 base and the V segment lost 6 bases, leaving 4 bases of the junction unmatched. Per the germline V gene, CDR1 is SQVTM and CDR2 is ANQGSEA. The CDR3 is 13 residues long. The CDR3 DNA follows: TGCAGCGTACGAGGACAGGGGTCCTACGAGCAGTACTTC. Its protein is CSVRGQGSYEQYF.

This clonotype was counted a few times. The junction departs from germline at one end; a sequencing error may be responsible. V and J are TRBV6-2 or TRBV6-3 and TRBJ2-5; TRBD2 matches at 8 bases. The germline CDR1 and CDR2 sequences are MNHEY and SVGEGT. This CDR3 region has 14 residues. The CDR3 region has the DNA TGTGCCAGCAATTACGGGACTAGGGGGGCGACCCAGTACTTC. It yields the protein CASNYGTRGATQYF.

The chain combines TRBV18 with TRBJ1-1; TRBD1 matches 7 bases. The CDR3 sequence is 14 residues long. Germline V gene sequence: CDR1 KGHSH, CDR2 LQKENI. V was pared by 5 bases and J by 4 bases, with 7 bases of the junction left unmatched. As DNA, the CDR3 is TGTGCCAGCTCAAAGAACGCAGGGGGCACTGAAGCTTTCTTT. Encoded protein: CASSKNAGGTEAFF.

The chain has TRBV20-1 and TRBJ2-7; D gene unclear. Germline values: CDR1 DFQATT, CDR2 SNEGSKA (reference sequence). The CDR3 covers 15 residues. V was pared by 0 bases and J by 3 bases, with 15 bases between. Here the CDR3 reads CSARDQMGSNYEQYF. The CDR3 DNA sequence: TGCAGTGCTAGAGATCAGATGGGGTCGAACTACGAGCAGTACTTC.

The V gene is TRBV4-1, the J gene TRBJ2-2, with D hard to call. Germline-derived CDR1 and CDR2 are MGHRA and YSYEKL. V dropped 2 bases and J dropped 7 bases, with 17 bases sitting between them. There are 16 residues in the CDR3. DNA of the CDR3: TGCGCCAGCAGCCAAATCATACTCCTGGGTAACGGGGAGCTGTTTTTT. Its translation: CASSQIILLGNGELFF.

CDR3 in DNA: TGTGCCAGCAGCCTGGGGGCAGGGGTTAAGAACACTGAAGCTTTCTTT. Protein product: CASSLGAGVKNTEAFF. V is TRBV3-1 and J is TRBJ1-1; weak D call: TRBD1 (6 bases). Trimming removed 4 bases from V and 1 base from J, with 16 bases in between. The CDR3 runs 16 residues. CDR1 and CDR2 (germline): LGHDT, YNNKEL (reference sequence).

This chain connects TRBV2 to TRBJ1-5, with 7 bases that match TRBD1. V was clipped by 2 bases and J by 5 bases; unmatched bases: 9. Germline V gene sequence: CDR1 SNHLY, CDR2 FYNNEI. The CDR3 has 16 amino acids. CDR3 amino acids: CASSEISPGGDQPQHF. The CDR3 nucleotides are TGTGCCAGCAGTGAAATCAGCCCAGGGGGGGATCAGCCCCAGCATTTT.

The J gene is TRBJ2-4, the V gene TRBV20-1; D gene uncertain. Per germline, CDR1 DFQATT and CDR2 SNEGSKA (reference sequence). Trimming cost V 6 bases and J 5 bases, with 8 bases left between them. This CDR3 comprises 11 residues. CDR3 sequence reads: CSALFENIQYF. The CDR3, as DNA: TGCAGTGCATTGTTCGAAAACATTCAGTACTTC.

In DNA form, the CDR3 reads TGCAGTGCCTTCGGACTAGCGGGAGCTCGGGAGCAGTACTTC. Translation: CSAFGLAGAREQYF. The J gene is TRBJ2-7, the V gene TRBV20-1; TRBD2 matches at 13 bases. V was clipped by 6 bases and J by 7 bases; unmatched bases: 9. This CDR3 has 14 residues. Germline CDR1 is DFQATT and CDR2 is SNEGSKA (reference sequence).